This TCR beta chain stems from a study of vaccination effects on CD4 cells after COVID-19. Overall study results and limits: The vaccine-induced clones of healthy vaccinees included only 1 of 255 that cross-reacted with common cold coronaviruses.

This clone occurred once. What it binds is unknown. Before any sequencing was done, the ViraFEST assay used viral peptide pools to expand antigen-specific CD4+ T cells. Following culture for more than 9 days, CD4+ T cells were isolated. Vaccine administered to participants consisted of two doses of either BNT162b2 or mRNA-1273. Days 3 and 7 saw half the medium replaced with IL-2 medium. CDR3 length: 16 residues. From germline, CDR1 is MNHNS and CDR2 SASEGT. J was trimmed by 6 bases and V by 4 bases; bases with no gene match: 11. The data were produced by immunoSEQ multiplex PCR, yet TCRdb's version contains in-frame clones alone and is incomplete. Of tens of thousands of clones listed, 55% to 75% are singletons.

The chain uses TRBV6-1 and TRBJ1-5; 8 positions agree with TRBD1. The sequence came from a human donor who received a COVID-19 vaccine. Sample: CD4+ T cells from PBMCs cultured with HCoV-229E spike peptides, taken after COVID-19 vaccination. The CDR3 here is CASSASTGGSFQPQHF. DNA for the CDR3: TGTGCCAGCAGTGCCTCAACAGGGGGATCTTTTCAGCCCCAGCATTTT.